This T cell receptor (beta chain) is drawn from a study of blood T cell repertoires in COVID-19. Study-wide background: Collection of acute and convalescent COVID-19 samples took place in the United States, Italy and Spain. The cDNA or gDNA used as material had been derived from T cells, B-cell-depleted T cells, or PBMCs.

In the original workflow: For nucleated cells, counts were estimated from reference gene primer amplification. Profiled with immunoSEQ multiplex PCR; TCRdb holds only in-frame clones, not every one. V and J calls and clone size are those listed in that table; D and trimming were worked out from the DNA. The table records 65,000 to 95,000 clones, approximately 88% of them present only once. This CDR3 spans 15 amino acids. V was clipped by 5 bases and J by 6 bases, with 17 bases between them. The V gene's germline CDR1 is SGHTA and CDR2 FQGNSA. The genes are TRBV7-2 and TRBJ2-1, with D possibly TRBD2 on 6 matching bases. This sequence was found in a man between 65 and 85 years old with acute or convalescent COVID-19. Sequences were obtained from peripheral blood. The CDR3: CASSLGGGSGNEQFF. The CDR3 DNA is TGTGCCAGCAGCCTCGGCGGAGGGTCGGGCAATGAGCAGTTCTTC.